The entry below describes one T cell receptor beta chain. The target antigen is unknown. Sequenced by immunoSEQ multiplex PCR; TCRdb stores in-frame clones only, minus some. The sample has some 270,000 clones; 65% to 90% are singletons. With V trimmed by 5 bases and J by 4 bases, 9 bases remained unmatched. Germline CDR1 and CDR2: MGHRA and YSYEKL. CDR3 length: 15 amino acids. The data are from a study of cytomegalovirus exposure and HLA in healthy donors. Findings of the study overall: With high specificity and sensitivity, the classifier reportedly diagnosed cytomegalovirus status. CMV antigen specificity of three CMV-associated chains was confirmed in vitro. The dataset shows that most TCR sequences were rare, while some public TCRs occurred in many donors.

The rearrangement uses TRBV4-1 and TRBJ2-7; the match to TRBD2 covers 9 bases. The source material was PBMCs. The receptor comes from a woman under 30 in good health and CMV-seronegative. The CDR3, as DNA: TGCGCCAGCAGCGAGGGGGAGCGGGAGGATTACGAGCAGTACTTC. Translated, it gives CASSEGEREDYEQYF.